Presented here are 21 T cell receptor beta chains from one specimen sequenced in a study of identical twins' blood T cells. TCRdb processed the 5' RACE reads anew with MiXCR; each CDR3 protein has one entry. The sample contains hundreds of thousands of distinct CDR3 sequences, 25% to 35% of which appear only once. The sample consisted of PBMCs. These receptors were collected from a woman aged 18-55 years in good health.

A few counts support this clonotype. J is TRBJ1-3 and V is TRBV2; D uncertain. The CDR3 loop spans 14 amino acids. CDR1 SNHLY and CDR2 FYNNEI come from the germline V gene. Trimming took 7 bases from V and 0 from J, leaving 10 bases between them. CDR3 nucleotides: TGTGCCAGCATAGCCCCAGACTCTGGAAACACCATATATTTT. Amino acids: CASIAPDSGNTIYF.

The genes are TRBV3-1 and TRBJ1-6; maybe TRBD1 (5 bases). Trimming removed 8 bases from V and 7 bases from J, with 21 bases in between. Germline CDR1 reads LGHDT; CDR2 reads YNNKEL (reference sequence). The CDR3 extends over 16 amino acids. CDR3 DNA sequence: TGTGCCAGCGGCTTCCACGGAACCCGGGGGAATTCACCCCTCCACTTT. Protein sequence: CASGFHGTRGNSPLHF.

V gene TRBV6-6 combines with J gene TRBJ1-3; the D gene is possibly TRBD1 (5 bases). The CDR3 runs 14 residues. Germline-derived CDR1 and CDR2 are MNHNY and SVGAGI (reference sequence). Trimming took 7 bases from V and 0 from J, leaving 10 bases between them. The DNA of the CDR3 is TGTGCCAGCACCCAACAGGTCTCTGGAAACACCATATATTTT. Amino acids: CASTQQVSGNTIYF.

Comment on this clonotype: A read error is possible here, since a much larger clone lies one base away. The chain carries TRBV5-1 and TRBJ2-7; D unresolved. The germline V gene encodes CDR1 SGHRS and CDR2 YFSETQ. The V end was cut by 3 bases, the J end by 3 bases, with 13 bases between. The CDR3 has 14 residues. The CDR3 DNA follows: TGCGCCAGCAGCTCCTCACTCTGGGGCTACGAGCAGTACTTC. Its protein product is CASSSSLWGYEQYF. The variable domain in full, with the rest retrieved from reference TRBV5-1 and TRBJ2-7, is KAGVTQTPRYLIKTRGQQVTLSCSPISGHRSVSWYQQTPGQGLQFLFEYFSETQRNKGNFPGRFSGRQFSNSRSEMNVSTLELGDSALYLCASSSSLWGYEQYFGPGTRLTVT.

This clonotype turned up a few times. J is TRBJ1-2 and V is TRBV29-1, with no clear D. Trimming shortened V by 0 bases and J by 5 bases, and 10 bases separated the two germline ends. In germline, CDR1 is SQVTM, CDR2 ANQGSEA. The length of the CDR3 is 13 residues. The CDR3 reads CSVEDRVRYGYTF. CDR3 nucleotides: TGCAGCGTTGAAGATCGGGTGCGTTATGGCTACACCTTC.

This clonotype appeared many times. J is TRBJ1-2 and V is TRBV4-3; D remains ambiguous. Germline V lookup: CDR1 LGHNA, CDR2 YSLEER. The V end lost 0 bases, the J end lost 4 bases, and 12 bases lay between the germline ends. This CDR3 spans 15 amino acids. CDR3 region: CASSQDRGFSYGYTF. CDR3 DNA sequence: TGCGCCAGCAGCCAAGATCGTGGATTCTCCTATGGCTACACCTTC.

This clonotype was seen once. The rearrangement joins TRBV25-1 to TRBJ2-1; weak D call: TRBD1 (6 bases). V lost 2 bases and J lost 15, with 14 bases in between. The CDR3 is 12 amino acids. Germline V gene data show CDR1 as MGHDK and CDR2 as SYGVNS. CDR3: CASSETAGVGFF. For the CDR3, the DNA is TGTGCCAGCAGTGAAACGGCAGGGGTGGGGTTCTTC.

Points on this clonotype: The junction shows a germline mismatch at one end, possibly a read error. V and J are TRBV12-3 or TRBV12-4 and TRBJ2-2, with TRBD1 identical over 8 bases. The CDR3 is 15 amino acids. The DNA of the CDR3 is TGTGCCAGCAGACCCGGACAGGGAGACACCGGGGAGATGTTTTTT. Amino acids: CASRPGQGDTGEMFF.

The rearrangement joins TRBV7-8 to TRBJ2-7, with D possibly matching TRBD2 (5 bases). Germline V lookup: CDR1 SGHVS, CDR2 FQNEAQ. The CDR3 spans 14 residues. The V and J ends lost 2 bases and 7 bases respectively, with 15 bases between them. CDR3 in amino acids: CASSLPWTPREQYF. The CDR3 DNA sequence: TGTGCCAGCAGCTTACCTTGGACTCCAAGGGAGCAGTACTTC. Drawing the rest from reference TRBV7-8 and TRBJ2-7, the complete variable domain is GAGVSQSPRYKVAKRGQDVALRCDPISGHVSLFWYQQALGQGPEFLTYFQNEAQLDKSGLPSDRFFAERPEGSVSTLKIQRTQQEDSAVYLCASSLPWTPREQYFGPGTRLTVT.

V is TRBV6-5 and J is TRBJ2-1; D tentatively reads TRBD1 or TRBD2 (5 bases each). The germline CDR1 and CDR2 sequences are MNHEY and SVGAGI. CDR3 length: 18 amino acids. V lost 7 bases to trimming and J lost 0 bases, with 22 bases between them. The CDR3 nucleotides are TGTGCCAGCACCCCGAGTGGGGACGCCCTTTTCTCCTACAATGAGCAGTTCTTC. Protein sequence: CASTPSGDALFSYNEQFF.

This clonotype was counted ten times or more. The chain recombines TRBV5-6 with TRBJ1-2; maybe TRBD1 (6 bases). V lost 4 bases and J 0 bases, leaving 10 bases between the germline ends. The CDR3 sequence is 14 residues long. The germline gives CDR1 SGHDT, CDR2 YYEEEE. The CDR3 nucleotides are TGTGCCAGCAGCGTACCAGGGGCTAACTATGGCTACACCTTC. The encoded protein is CASSVPGANYGYTF. Supplemented by reference TRBV5-6 and TRBJ1-2, the full variable domain reads DAGVTQSPTHLIKTRGQQVTLRCSPKSGHDTVSWYQQALGQGPQFIFQYYEEEERQRGNFPDRFSGHQFPNYSSELNVNALLLGDSALYLCASSVPGANYGYTFGSGTRLTVV.

The sample holds many counts of this clonotype. V and J are TRBV29-1 and TRBJ2-1, with TRBD2 matching over 12 bases. Germline V gene lookup returns CDR1 SQVTM and CDR2 ANQGSEA. The length of the CDR3 is 11 residues. The V and J ends lost 6 bases and 9 bases, in that order; junction bases with no gene match: 0. The CDR3 bases are TGCAGCGTGGGACTAGCGGGTGAGCAGTTCTTC. It translates to CSVGLAGEQFF.

This clonotype was found a few times. The V gene is TRBV12-3 or TRBV12-4, the J gene TRBJ2-1, with a weak D call TRBD2 (6 bases). V was cut by 2 bases and J by 1 base, with 9 bases left in between. This CDR3 comprises 15 residues. The DNA of the CDR3 is TGTGCCAGCAGTTTACGCGGGGAGTCCTACAATGAGCAGTTCTTC. It translates to CASSLRGESYNEQFF.

This chain connects TRBV29-1 to TRBJ1-2; D is ambiguous. V gave up 3 bases and J gave up 7 bases, with 9 bases separating them. Germline V gene lookup returns CDR1 SQVTM and CDR2 ANQGSEA. The CDR3 spans 11 residues. CDR3 residues: CSVEEPAGYTF. CDR3 in DNA: TGCAGCGTTGAGGAGCCGGCTGGCTACACCTTC.

This clonotype was observed many times. The DNA of the CDR3 is TGCAGCATTCCGTTTGAGGGGGGCTACACCTTC. Its translation: CSIPFEGGYTF. The chain uses TRBV29-1 and TRBJ1-2; tentatively, D is TRBD1 (5 bases). The V gene's germline CDR1 is SQVTM and CDR2 ANQGSEA. The length of the CDR3 is 11 residues. The ends were cut back, 8 bases at V and 8 bases at J, with 15 bases in the middle.

This clonotype turned up a few times. The chain has TRBV7-9 and TRBJ1-6; unclear D gene. Germline V CDR1 and CDR2: SEHNR, FQNEAQ (reference sequence). V was cut by 3 bases and J by 10 bases, with 13 bases left in between. This CDR3 spans 14 amino acids. The CDR3 nucleotides read TGTGCCAGCAGCTTTGAGTGGAATGAGTCACCCCTCCACTTT. It translates to CASSFEWNESPLHF.

This clonotype was recorded only once. The chain employs TRBV14 and TRBJ2-4; D is undetermined. CDR3 length equals 18 residues. Germline CDR1 and CDR2: SGHDN and FVKESK. V shed 1 base and J shed 0 bases, with 16 bases lying between them. CDR3: CASSQGIAPELAKNIQYF. The CDR3 DNA sequence: TGTGCCAGCAGCCAAGGAATAGCTCCCGAATTAGCCAAAAACATTCAGTACTTC.

V usage is TRBV30 and J usage is TRBJ1-2; 7 bases line up with TRBD1. V trimming: 5 bases; J trimming: 3 bases; junction bases outside the gene matches: 3. The germline gives CDR1 GTSNPN, CDR2 SVGIG (reference sequence). The CDR3 runs 12 residues. The CDR3 reads CAWQGQHYGYTF. In DNA form, the CDR3 reads TGTGCCTGGCAGGGACAGCACTATGGCTACACCTTC.

As concerns this clonotype: Just one base apart from a much larger clone, this may be a read error. The chain employs TRBV29-1 and TRBJ1-2, with a tentative D call TRBD1 (6 bases). Germline lookup yields CDR1 SQVTM and CDR2 ANQGSEA. CDR3 length equals 12 residues. The CDR3 loop reads CSVAGANYGYAF. The CDR3 nucleotides are TGCAGCGTCGCAGGGGCTAACTATGGCTACGCCTTC.

The chain couples TRBV19 to TRBJ1-5; D unclear. CDR1 is LNHDA and CDR2 is SQIVND in the germline V gene (reference sequence). The CDR3 has 15 amino acids. The V end lost 5 bases, the J end lost 2 bases, and 13 bases lay between the germline ends. CDR3 in amino acids: CASSPGFFGNQPQHF. CDR3 in DNA: TGTGCCAGTAGTCCCGGGTTCTTTGGCAATCAGCCCCAGCATTTT.

This clonotype has just a few counts. The chain recombines TRBV12-3 or TRBV12-4 with TRBJ2-1, with 11 bases that match TRBD2. The ends lost 6 bases at V and 8 bases at J; junction bases unmatched: 12. CDR3 length: 16 amino acids. The CDR3 nucleotides read TGTGCCAGCAGAGCCAGACTAGCGGGGTCGCGCTATGAGCAGTTCTTC. This codes for CASRARLAGSRYEQFF.